The 25 T cell receptor beta chains in this list originate from one sample, sequenced in a study of T cells in Graves' hyperthyroidism and ophthalmopathy. Using RNA transcripts as the source, TCR beta CDR3 regions were amplified. A first-round RT-PCR of the TCR CDR3 used the HTBI primer set. TCRdb analysed the multiplex PCR reads with MiXCR anew, one entry per CDR3 protein. The sample includes around 280,000 distinct CDR3 sequences, about 14% of them seen just once. Sequences were obtained from blood. All receptors come from a woman between 25 and 40 years old with Graves' hyperthyroidism that later progressed to Graves' ophthalmopathy.

This chain uses TRBV7-9 with TRBJ2-6; D might be TRBD1 (6 bases). CDR1 is SEHNR, CDR2 FQNEAQ, per germline (reference sequence). The germline V and J ends were trimmed by 5 bases and 4 bases, with 21 bases remaining between them. The length of the CDR3 is 18 residues. The CDR3 DNA reads TGTGCCAGCAGCCCACCGACAGGCCCCAGATTCGGGGCCAACGTCCTGACTTTC. Protein product: CASSPPTGPRFGANVLTF.

This clonotype was found many times. The chain links TRBV10-3 to TRBJ1-2; no clear D gene. Germline CDR1 ENHRY, CDR2 SYGVKD. This CDR3 has 14 amino acids. The V gene lost 10 bases and the J gene lost 4 bases, with 19 bases spanning the gap. The CDR3 here is CATVKDFQGYGYTF. In DNA, the CDR3 is TGTGCCACCGTGAAGGACTTTCAAGGCTATGGCTACACCTTC.

The rearrangement links TRBV19 to TRBJ2-3; D uncertain. Germline V gives CDR1 LNHDA, CDR2 SQIVND (reference sequence). V shed 6 bases and J shed 11 bases, with 9 bases lying between them. CDR3 length: 10 amino acids. The CDR3 bases are TGTGCCAGTAGCGGCCGACAGCAGTATTTT. Protein sequence: CASSGRQQYF.

This clonotype was counted at least ten times. The gene calls are TRBV28 and TRBJ1-6, with 8 bases fitting TRBD1. The CDR3 consists of 15 residues. Trimming removed 5 bases from V and 5 bases from J; junction bases left unmatched: 5. Germline V gene lookup returns CDR1 MDHEN and CDR2 SYDVKM. The CDR3 region is CASSPDRVDNSPLHF. The CDR3 bases are TGTGCCAGCAGTCCGGACAGGGTAGATAATTCACCCCTCCACTTT.

The chain links TRBV4-2 to TRBJ2-2; D is possibly TRBD2 (6 bases). V lost 2 bases to trimming and J lost 0 bases, with 10 bases between them. CDR1 is LGHNA and CDR2 is YNFKEQ in the germline V gene. The CDR3 spans 16 residues. The CDR3 DNA sequence: TGTGCCAGCAGCCAATTAGCGGAAGCGAACACCGGGGAGCTGTTTTTT. This codes for CASSQLAEANTGELFF.

As regards this clonotype: One junction end disagrees with the germline gene, perhaps due to a read error. The genes are TRBV3-1 and TRBJ2-7, with D tentatively TRBD2 (6 bases). This CDR3 spans 12 amino acids. Looked up from germline, CDR1 is LGHDT and CDR2 is YNNKEL (reference sequence). CDR3 nucleotides: TGTGTCAGCAGCGTCGGGAGCTACGAGCAGTACTTC. Translation: CVSSVGSYEQYF.

This clonotype was counted many times. The chain employs TRBV7-2 and TRBJ2-7, with 7 bases lining up with TRBD1. The CDR3 totals 13 residues. Per the germline V gene, CDR1 is SGHTA and CDR2 is FQGNSA. Germline trimming cut 3 bases from V and 6 bases from J; bases unmatched to any gene: 5. The CDR3 spells CASSFPGTAEQYF. CDR3 nucleotide sequence: TGTGCCAGCAGCTTTCCCGGGACAGCCGAGCAGTACTTC.

Regarding this clonotype: One junction end disagrees with the germline gene, perhaps due to a read error. J is TRBJ2-4 and V is TRBV7-2; unclear D gene. CDR3 length equals 12 residues. Germline V gives CDR1 SGHTA, CDR2 FQGNSA. The DNA of the CDR3 is TGTGCCGGCAGCTTTCAGGAAAGCATTCAGTACTTC. This sequence encodes CAGSFQESIQYF.

This clonotype was recorded at least ten times. This chain links TRBV28 with TRBJ2-7; 8 bases map to TRBD1. V lost 6 bases to trimming and J lost 0 bases; unmatched junction nucleotides: 13. This CDR3 has 17 amino acids. Germline V gene lookup returns CDR1 MDHEN and CDR2 SYDVKM. The CDR3 nucleotides read TGTGCCAGCAGACCCAGGGGGACAGGCCCCAGCTCCTACGAGCAGTACTTC. It translates to CASRPRGTGPSSYEQYF.

This clonotype was seen ten or more times. The chain employs TRBV7-9 and TRBJ1-1; no firm D call. Germline CDR1 is SEHNR and CDR2 is FQNEAQ (reference sequence). V dropped 8 bases and J dropped 1 base, with 8 bases sitting between them. The CDR3 loop spans 12 amino acids. CDR3 region: CASGQRNTEAFF. The CDR3 DNA is TGTGCCAGCGGGCAGAGGAACACTGAAGCTTTCTTT. The full variable domain, its missing parts supplied by reference TRBV7-9 and TRBJ1-1, is DTGVSQNPRHKITKRGQNVTFRCDPISEHNRLYWYRQTLGQGPEFLTYFQNEAQLEKSRLLSDRFSAERPKGSFSTLEIQRTEQGDSAMYLCASGQRNTEAFFGQGTRLTVV.

There are many counts of this clonotype. The chain combines TRBV13 with TRBJ2-1; 7 bases are a match to TRBD2. Germline trimming cut 4 bases from V and 10 bases from J; bases unmatched to any gene: 16. The CDR3 is 16 amino acids. The germline gives CDR1 PRHDT, CDR2 FYEKMQ (reference sequence). In DNA, the CDR3 is TGTGCCAGCAGCTCCGGGACGGGACTAAGCCCGGGGGAGCAGTTCTTC. Translated: CASSSGTGLSPGEQFF.

This clonotype was recorded many times. The chain links TRBV11-2 to TRBJ2-1; D gene unclear. Germline V CDR1 and CDR2: SGHAT, FQNNGV. V dropped 5 bases and J dropped 2 bases, with 13 bases sitting between them. CDR3 length equals 15 residues. CDR3: CASSLVVGTYNEQFF. The CDR3 coding sequence is TGTGCCAGCAGCCTGGTCGTCGGAACCTACAATGAGCAGTTCTTC.

This clonotype was counted ten times or more. The J gene is TRBJ2-7, the V gene TRBV7-2; D may match TRBD1 or TRBD2 (5 bases each). The germline V gene has CDR1 SGHTA and CDR2 FQGNSA. This CDR3 region has 17 residues. Trimming took off 5 bases at V and 5 bases at J, with 25 bases between the two ends. The CDR3 here is CASSLRGRQWRNNEQYF. The CDR3 DNA reads TGTGCCAGCAGCCTTAGGGGAAGACAGTGGAGGAACAACGAGCAGTACTTC.

The genes are TRBV12-3 or TRBV12-4 and TRBJ2-3; D tentatively reads TRBD1 or TRBD2 (5 bases each). The CDR3 sequence is 17 residues long. V dropped 1 base and J dropped 3 bases, with 17 bases sitting between them. CDR3 DNA: TGTGCCAGCAGTTTAGAGGGGCTGGGGAGTGGGACAGATACGCAGTATTTT. This gives the protein CASSLEGLGSGTDTQYF.

For the CDR3, the DNA is TGCAGTGCACAGCTAGCGGGCCGGAAAAACGCCGGGGAGCTGTTTTTT. Translation gives CSAQLAGRKNAGELFF. The chain links TRBV20-1 to TRBJ2-2; TRBD2 agrees at 8 bases. From germline, CDR1 is DFQATT and CDR2 SNEGSKA (reference sequence). The CDR3 sequence is 16 residues long. Trimming took 6 bases from V and 6 from J; bases not matched to a gene: 15.

At least ten counts were recorded for this clonotype. The gene calls are TRBV27 and TRBJ2-3; D is unclear. The CDR3 has 14 residues. V was cut by 2 bases and J by 0 bases, with 6 bases left in between. Germline CDR1 and CDR2: MNHEY and SMNVEV (reference sequence). The CDR3 DNA reads as TGTGCCAGCAGTTTACAACCTAGCACAGATACGCAGTATTTT. Translation: CASSLQPSTDTQYF.

This clonotype has at least ten counts. The J gene is TRBJ1-1, the V gene TRBV10-3; TRBD1 aligns across 9 bases. The CDR3 loop spans 16 amino acids. V trimming: 6 bases; J trimming: 5 bases; junction bases outside the gene matches: 13. Germline lookup yields CDR1 ENHRY and CDR2 SYGVKD. This CDR3 is CAISYTDRGLWTEAFF. The CDR3 DNA reads TGTGCCATCAGCTACACGGACAGGGGTTTGTGGACTGAAGCTTTCTTT.

The genes are TRBV6-2 or TRBV6-3 and TRBJ2-1; 11 bases are shared with TRBD2. The CDR3 spans 15 residues. Germline V lookup: CDR1 MNHEY, CDR2 SVGEGT. Trimming removed 1 base from V and 14 bases from J; junction bases left unmatched: 10. Written as DNA, the CDR3 is TGTGCCAGCAGTTACTTCCCGACTAGCGGGGAGCCGGAGTTCTTC. Protein: CASSYFPTSGEPEFF.

The CDR3: CASSAPGQGAYGYTF. In DNA, the CDR3 is TGTGCCAGCAGTGCGCCGGGACAGGGTGCTTATGGCTACACCTTC. The genes are TRBV28 and TRBJ1-2; 9 nucleotides align to TRBD1. Germline loops: CDR1 MDHEN, CDR2 SYDVKM. This CDR3 spans 15 amino acids. V gave up 5 bases and J gave up 5 bases; unmatched junction bases: 9.

On this clonotype itself: A much larger clonotype is one base distant, so this may be a read error. The CDR3 is CASSFPPEGLTDAQYF. The DNA of the CDR3 is TGTGCCAGCAGCTTTCCCCCGGAAGGGCTCACAGATGCGCAGTATTTT. This rearrangement joins TRBV2 to TRBJ2-3; no reliable D call. The CDR3 consists of 16 residues. From germline, CDR1 is SNHLY and CDR2 FYNNEI.

This clonotype has just a few counts. A much larger clone differs from this one at a single base, so this may be a read error. This chain connects TRBV27 to TRBJ2-7; 7 bases agree with TRBD2. With 5 bases clipped from V and 4 bases from J, the junction kept 5 bases outside the gene matches. Germline assignment: CDR1 MNHEY and CDR2 SMNVEV (reference sequence). The CDR3 is made up of 13 amino acids. The CDR3 DNA reads TGTGCCAGCAGTCGTAACGGGGGGTACGAGCAGTACTTC. Encoded protein: CASSRNGGYEQYF.

This clonotype was recorded at least ten times. This CDR3 reads CASSSSRAGETQYF. The CDR3 coding sequence is TGTGCCAGCAGCTCCTCCCGGGCGGGGGAGACCCAGTACTTC. The rearrangement uses TRBV7-2 and TRBJ2-5; D possibly corresponds to TRBD2 (6 bases). This CDR3 comprises 14 residues. Germline values: CDR1 SGHTA, CDR2 FQGNSA. V lost 4 bases and J lost 5, with 14 bases in between.

The table lists this clonotype with many counts. V gene TRBV28 combines with J gene TRBJ1-5; D call uncertain. Per the germline V gene, CDR1 is MDHEN and CDR2 is SYDVKM. There are 12 residues in the CDR3. The V end was cut by 6 bases, the J end by 2 bases, with 5 bases between. The CDR3 loop reads CASRLGNQPQHF. For the CDR3, the DNA is TGTGCCAGCAGGCTCGGCAATCAGCCCCAGCATTTT.

This clonotype has ten or more counts. J is TRBJ1-2 and V is TRBV11-3; possibly TRBD1 for D (5 bases). Germline loops: CDR1 SGHNT, CDR2 YENEEA. The CDR3 runs to 18 residues. The germline V and J ends were trimmed by 5 bases and 4 bases, with 26 bases remaining between them. The chain's CDR3 is CASSPDMDTHPIFYGYTF. For the CDR3, the DNA is TGTGCCAGCAGCCCGGATATGGACACCCACCCGATCTTCTATGGCTACACCTTC. The variable domain in full, completed from reference TRBV11-3 and TRBJ1-2, reads EAGVVQSPRYKIIEKKQPVAFWCNPISGHNTLYWYLQNLGQGPELLIRYENEEAVDDSQLPKDRFSAERLKGVDSTLKIQPAELGDSAVYLCASSPDMDTHPIFYGYTFGSGTRLTVV.

The chain recombines TRBV5-6 with TRBJ2-1; perhaps D is TRBD1 or TRBD2 (5 bases each). V was pared by 0 bases and J by 13 bases, with 20 bases between. Per germline, CDR1 SGHDT and CDR2 YYEEEE. The CDR3 is made up of 15 amino acids. Here the CDR3 DNA reads TGTGCCAGCAGCTTGGCGGTCGGCAGTGGGGGAACCCAGTTCTTC. This sequence encodes CASSLAVGSGGTQFF.